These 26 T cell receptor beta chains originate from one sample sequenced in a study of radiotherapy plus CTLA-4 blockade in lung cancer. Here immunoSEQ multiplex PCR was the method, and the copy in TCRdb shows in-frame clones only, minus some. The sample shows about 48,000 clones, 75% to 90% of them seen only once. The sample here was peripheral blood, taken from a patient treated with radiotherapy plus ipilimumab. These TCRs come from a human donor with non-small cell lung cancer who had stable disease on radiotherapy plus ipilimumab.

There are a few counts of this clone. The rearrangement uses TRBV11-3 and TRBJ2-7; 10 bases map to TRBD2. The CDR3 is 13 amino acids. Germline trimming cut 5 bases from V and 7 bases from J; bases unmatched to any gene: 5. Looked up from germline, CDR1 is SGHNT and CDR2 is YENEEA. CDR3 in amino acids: CASSPGLAREQYF. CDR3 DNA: TGTGCCAGCAGCCCGGGACTAGCGAGGGAGCAGTACTTC.

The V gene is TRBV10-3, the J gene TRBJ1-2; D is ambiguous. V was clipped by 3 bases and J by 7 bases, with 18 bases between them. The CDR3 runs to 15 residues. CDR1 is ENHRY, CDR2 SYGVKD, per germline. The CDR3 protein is CAISEVRGEESGYTF. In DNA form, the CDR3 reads TGTGCCATCAGTGAAGTGCGTGGAGAAGAGAGTGGCTACACCTTC.

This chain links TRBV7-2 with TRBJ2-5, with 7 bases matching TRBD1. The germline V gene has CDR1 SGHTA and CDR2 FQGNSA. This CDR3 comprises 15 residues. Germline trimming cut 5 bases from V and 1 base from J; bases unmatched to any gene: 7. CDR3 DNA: TGTGCCAGCAGCACGTCGACAGGGCCCCAAGAGACCCAGTACTTC. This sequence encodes CASSTSTGPQETQYF. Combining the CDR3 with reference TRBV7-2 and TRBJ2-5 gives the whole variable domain GAGVSQSPSNKVTEKGKDVELRCDPISGHTALYWYRQSLGQGLEFLIYFQGNSAPDKSGLPSDRFSAERTGGSVSTLTIQRTQQEDSAVYLCASSTSTGPQETQYFGPGTRLLVL.

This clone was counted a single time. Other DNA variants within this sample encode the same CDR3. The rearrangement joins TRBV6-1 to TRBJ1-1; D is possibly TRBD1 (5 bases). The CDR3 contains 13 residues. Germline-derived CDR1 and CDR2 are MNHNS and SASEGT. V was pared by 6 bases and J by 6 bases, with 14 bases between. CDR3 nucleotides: TGTGCCAGCAGCGCGGGGGACGGTGCTGAAGCTTTCTTT. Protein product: CASSAGDGAEAFF.

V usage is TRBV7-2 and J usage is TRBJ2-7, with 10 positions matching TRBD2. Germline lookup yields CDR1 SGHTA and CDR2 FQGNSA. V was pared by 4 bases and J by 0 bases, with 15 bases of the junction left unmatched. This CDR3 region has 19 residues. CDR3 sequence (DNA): TGTGCCAGCAGCTGGCGGCGGGGGACTAGCGTACGCTACTCCTACGAGCAGTACTTC. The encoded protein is CASSWRRGTSVRYSYEQYF. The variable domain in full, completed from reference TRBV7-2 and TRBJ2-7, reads GAGVSQSPSNKVTEKGKDVELRCDPISGHTALYWYRQSLGQGLEFLIYFQGNSAPDKSGLPSDRFSAERTGGSVSTLTIQRTQQEDSAVYLCASSWRRGTSVRYSYEQYFGPGTRLTVT.

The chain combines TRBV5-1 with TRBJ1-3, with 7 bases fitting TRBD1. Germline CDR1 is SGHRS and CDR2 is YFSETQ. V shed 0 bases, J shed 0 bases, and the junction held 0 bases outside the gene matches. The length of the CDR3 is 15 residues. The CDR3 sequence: CASSLDRGSGNTIYF. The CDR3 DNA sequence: TGCGCCAGCAGCTTGGACAGGGGCTCTGGAAACACCATATATTTT.

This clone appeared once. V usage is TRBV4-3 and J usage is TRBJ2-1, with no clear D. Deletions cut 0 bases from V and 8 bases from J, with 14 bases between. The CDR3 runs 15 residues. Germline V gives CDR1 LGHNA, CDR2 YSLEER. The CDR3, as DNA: TGCGCCAGCAGCCAAGACTGGGTACAGAACGATGAGCAGTTCTTC. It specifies CASSQDWVQNDEQFF.

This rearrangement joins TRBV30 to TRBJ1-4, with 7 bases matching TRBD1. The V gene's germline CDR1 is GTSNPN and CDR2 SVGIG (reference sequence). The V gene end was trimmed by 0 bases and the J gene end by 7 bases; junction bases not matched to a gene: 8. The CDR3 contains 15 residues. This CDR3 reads CAWSVIKGAGEKLFF. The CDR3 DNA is TGTGCCTGGAGTGTAATAAAGGGGGCGGGTGAAAAACTGTTTTTT.

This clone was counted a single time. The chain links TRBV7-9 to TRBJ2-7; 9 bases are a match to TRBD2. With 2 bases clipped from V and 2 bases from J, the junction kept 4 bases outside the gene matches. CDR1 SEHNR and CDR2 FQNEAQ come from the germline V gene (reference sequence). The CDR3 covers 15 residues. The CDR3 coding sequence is TGTGCCAGCAGCTTACCTAGCGGGATAGCCTACGAGCAGTACTTC. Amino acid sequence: CASSLPSGIAYEQYF. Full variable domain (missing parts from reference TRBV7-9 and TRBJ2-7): DTGVSQNPRHKITKRGQNVTFRCDPISEHNRLYWYRQTLGQGPEFLTYFQNEAQLEKSRLLSDRFSAERPKGSFSTLEIQRTEQGDSAMYLCASSLPSGIAYEQYFGPGTRLTVT.

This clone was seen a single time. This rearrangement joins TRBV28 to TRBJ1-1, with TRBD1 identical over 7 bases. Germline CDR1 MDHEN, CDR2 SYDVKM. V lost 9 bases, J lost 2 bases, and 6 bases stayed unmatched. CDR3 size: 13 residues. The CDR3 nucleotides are TGTGCCAGATGGGACAGACAAAACACTGAAGCTTTCTTT. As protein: CARWDRQNTEAFF.

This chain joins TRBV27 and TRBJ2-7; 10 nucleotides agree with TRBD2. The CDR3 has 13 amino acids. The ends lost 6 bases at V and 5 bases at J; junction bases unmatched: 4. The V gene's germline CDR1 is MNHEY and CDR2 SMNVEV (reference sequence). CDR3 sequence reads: CASSWTSGDEQYF. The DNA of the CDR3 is TGTGCCAGCAGCTGGACTAGCGGTGACGAGCAGTACTTC.

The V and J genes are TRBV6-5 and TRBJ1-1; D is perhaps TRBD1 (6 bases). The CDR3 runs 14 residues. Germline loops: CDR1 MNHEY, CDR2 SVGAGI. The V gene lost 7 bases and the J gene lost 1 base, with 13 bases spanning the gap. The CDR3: CASKAWTANTEAFF. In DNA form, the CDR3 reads TGTGCCAGCAAGGCTTGGACAGCGAACACTGAAGCTTTCTTT.

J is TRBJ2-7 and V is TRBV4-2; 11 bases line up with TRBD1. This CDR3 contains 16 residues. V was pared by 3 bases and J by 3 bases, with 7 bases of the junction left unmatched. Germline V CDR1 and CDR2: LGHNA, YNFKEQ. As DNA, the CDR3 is TGTGCCAGCAGCCATGGCGCCGGGACAGGGGGCTACGAGCAGTACTTC. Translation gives CASSHGAGTGGYEQYF.

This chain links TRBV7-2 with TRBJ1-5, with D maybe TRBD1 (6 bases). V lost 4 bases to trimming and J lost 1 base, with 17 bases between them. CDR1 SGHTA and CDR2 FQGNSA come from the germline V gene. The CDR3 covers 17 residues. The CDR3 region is CASSWGPRGISNQPQHF. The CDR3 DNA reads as TGTGCCAGCAGCTGGGGCCCGAGGGGGATAAGCAATCAGCCCCAGCATTTT.

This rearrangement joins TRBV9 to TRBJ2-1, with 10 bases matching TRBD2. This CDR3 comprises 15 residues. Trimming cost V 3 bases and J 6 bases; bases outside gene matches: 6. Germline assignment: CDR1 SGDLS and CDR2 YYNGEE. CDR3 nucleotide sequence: TGTGCCAGCAGCGATGCTAGCGGGAGACTCAATGAGCAGTTCTTC. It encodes CASSDASGRLNEQFF.

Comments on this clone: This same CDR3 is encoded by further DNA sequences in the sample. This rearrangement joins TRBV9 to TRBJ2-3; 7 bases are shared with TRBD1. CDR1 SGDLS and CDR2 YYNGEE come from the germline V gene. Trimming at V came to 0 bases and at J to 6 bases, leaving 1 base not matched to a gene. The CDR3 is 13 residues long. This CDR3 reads CASSVVQGDTQYF. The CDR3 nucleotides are TGTGCCAGCAGCGTAGTACAGGGGGATACGCAGTATTTT.

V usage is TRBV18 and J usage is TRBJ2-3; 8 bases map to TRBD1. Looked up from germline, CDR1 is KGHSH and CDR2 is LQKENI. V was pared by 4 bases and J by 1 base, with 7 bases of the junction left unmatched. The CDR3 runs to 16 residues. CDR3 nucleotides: TGTGCCAGCTCACGAGGACAGGGTATAGGCACAGATACGCAGTATTTT. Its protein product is CASSRGQGIGTDTQYF.

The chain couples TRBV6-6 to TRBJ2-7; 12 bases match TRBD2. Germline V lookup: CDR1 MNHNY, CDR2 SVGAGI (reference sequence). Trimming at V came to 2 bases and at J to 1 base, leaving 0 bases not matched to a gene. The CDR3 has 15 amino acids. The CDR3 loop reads CASSYTSGRSYEQYF. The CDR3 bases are TGTGCCAGCAGTTACACTAGCGGGAGGTCCTACGAGCAGTACTTC.

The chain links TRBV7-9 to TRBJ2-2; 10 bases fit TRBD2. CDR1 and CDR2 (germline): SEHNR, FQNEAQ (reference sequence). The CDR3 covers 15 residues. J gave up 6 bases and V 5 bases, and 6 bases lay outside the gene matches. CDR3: CASSPSAGGAGELFF. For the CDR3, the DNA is TGTGCCAGCAGCCCTTCAGCGGGAGGGGCCGGGGAGCTGTTTTTT.

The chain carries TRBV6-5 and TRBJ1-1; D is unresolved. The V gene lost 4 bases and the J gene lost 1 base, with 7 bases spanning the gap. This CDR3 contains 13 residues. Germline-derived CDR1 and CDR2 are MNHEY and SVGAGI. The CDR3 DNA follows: TGTGCCAGCAGTTCCTTCGGGAACACTGAAGCTTTCTTT. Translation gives CASSSFGNTEAFF.

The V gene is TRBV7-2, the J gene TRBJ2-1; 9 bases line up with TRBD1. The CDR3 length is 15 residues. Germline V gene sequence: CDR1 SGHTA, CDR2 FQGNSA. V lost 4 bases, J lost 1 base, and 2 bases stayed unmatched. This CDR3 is CASSSDRGSYNEQFF. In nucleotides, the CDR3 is TGTGCCAGCAGCTCAGACAGGGGGTCCTACAATGAGCAGTTCTTC.

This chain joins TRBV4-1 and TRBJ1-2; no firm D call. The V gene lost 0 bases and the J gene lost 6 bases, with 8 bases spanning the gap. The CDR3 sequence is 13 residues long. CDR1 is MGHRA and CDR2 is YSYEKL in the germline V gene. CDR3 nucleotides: TGCGCCAGCAGCCAAGAGGAAGGAGATGGCTACACCTTC. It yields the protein CASSQEEGDGYTF.

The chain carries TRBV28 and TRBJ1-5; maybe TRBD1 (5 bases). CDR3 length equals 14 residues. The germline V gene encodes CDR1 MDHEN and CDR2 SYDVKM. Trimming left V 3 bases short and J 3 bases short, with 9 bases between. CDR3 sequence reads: CASSLGGDNQPQHF. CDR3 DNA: TGTGCCAGCAGTTTGGGGGGGGACAATCAGCCCCAGCATTTT. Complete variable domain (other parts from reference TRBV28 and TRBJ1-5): DVKVTQSSRYLVKRTGEKVFLECVQDMDHENMFWYRQDPGLGLRLIYFSYDVKMKEKGDIPEGYSVSREKKERFSLILESASTNQTSMYLCASSLGGDNQPQHFGDGTRLSIL.

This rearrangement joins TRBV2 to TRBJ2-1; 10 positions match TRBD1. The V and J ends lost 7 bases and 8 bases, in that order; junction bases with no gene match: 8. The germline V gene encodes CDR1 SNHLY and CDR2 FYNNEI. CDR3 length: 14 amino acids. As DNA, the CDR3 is TGTGCCAGCACTCCGGGACAGGGGAGCCATGAGCAGTTCTTC. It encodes CASTPGQGSHEQFF.

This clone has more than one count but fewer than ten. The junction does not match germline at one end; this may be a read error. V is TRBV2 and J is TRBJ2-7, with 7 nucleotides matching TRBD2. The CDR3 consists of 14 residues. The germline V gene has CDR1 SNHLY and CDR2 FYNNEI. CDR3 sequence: CASSEGPSGYEQYF. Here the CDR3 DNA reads TGTGCCAGCAGCGAAGGCCCTAGCGGTTACGAGCAGTACTTC.

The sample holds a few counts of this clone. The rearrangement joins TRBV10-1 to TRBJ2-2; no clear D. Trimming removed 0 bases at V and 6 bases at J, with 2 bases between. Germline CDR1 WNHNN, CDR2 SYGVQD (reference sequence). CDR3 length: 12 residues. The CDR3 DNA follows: TGCGCCAGCAGTGAGTCCGCCGGGGAGCTGTTTTTT. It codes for CASSESAGELFF.